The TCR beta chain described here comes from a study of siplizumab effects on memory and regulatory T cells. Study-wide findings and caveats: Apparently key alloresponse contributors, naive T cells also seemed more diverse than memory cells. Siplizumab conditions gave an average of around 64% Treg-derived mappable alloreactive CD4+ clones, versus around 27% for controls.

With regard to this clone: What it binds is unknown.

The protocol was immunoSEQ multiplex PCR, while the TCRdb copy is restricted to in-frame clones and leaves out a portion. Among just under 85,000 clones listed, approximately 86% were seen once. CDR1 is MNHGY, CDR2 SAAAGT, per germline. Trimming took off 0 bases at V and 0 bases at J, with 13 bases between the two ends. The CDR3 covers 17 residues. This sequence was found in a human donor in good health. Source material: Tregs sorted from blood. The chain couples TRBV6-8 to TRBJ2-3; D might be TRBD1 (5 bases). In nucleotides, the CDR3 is TGTGCCAGCAGTTACTCGGGCCGACAGAGTAGCACAGATACGCAGTATTTT. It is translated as CASSYSGRQSSTDTQYF.